This TCR beta chain was profiled in a study of cytomegalovirus exposure and HLA in healthy donors. The study's findings and limits: The authors enumerated around 150 TCR beta chains as linked to cytomegalovirus. According to a subsequent analysis, TCR clusters from the first cohort were inclined to appear together in the roughly 120 validation repertoires. The majority of TCR sequences were rare, yet some public TCRs appeared in many donors.

A note on this clone: What it binds is not known.

These donors were members of the approximately 110-subject validation cohort, a group separate from the roughly 670-subject first cohort. The method was immunoSEQ multiplex PCR; TCRdb's version includes in-frame clones alone and lacks a portion of them. The table has tens of thousands of clones, more than 85% seen once. The clonotype originates from a man in his late teens or twenties in good health and CMV-seronegative. The sequencing input was PBMCs.

The CDR3 sequence is CASSEARQGGSPLHF. The CDR3 nucleotides read TGTGCCAGCAGTGAAGCGCGTCAGGGAGGGTCACCCCTCCACTTT. V is TRBV2 and J is TRBJ1-6, with D possibly matching TRBD1 (5 bases). CDR1 SNHLY and CDR2 FYNNEI come from the germline V gene. V shed 0 bases and J shed 10 bases, with 13 bases lying between them. The CDR3 covers 15 residues.